These 30 T cell receptor beta chains originate from one sample sequenced in a study of blood T cell repertoires in COVID-19. TCRdb's copy holds only in-frame clones and misses some; the assay was immunoSEQ multiplex PCR. The table lists approximately 300,000 clones, about nine tenths of them singletons. The sequenced sample was peripheral blood. These receptors came from a woman younger than 45 with COVID-19, enrolled during active disease.

V usage is TRBV3-1 (or the pseudogene TRBV3-2) and J usage is TRBJ1-1; D call uncertain. Germline assignment: CDR1 LGHDT and CDR2 YNNKEL (reference sequence). The CDR3 length is 16 residues. Between the trimmed V and J ends, which lost 5 bases and 4 bases, there was a span of 20 bases. The CDR3 DNA sequence: TGTGCCAGCAGCTCTACCTTGGGCTCGGAGGTCACTGAAGCTTTCTTT. Translated, it gives CASSSTLGSEVTEAFF.

The genes are TRBV6-5 and TRBJ1-5; a possible D gene is TRBD1 (5 bases). This CDR3 region has 14 residues. With 5 bases removed from V and 3 bases from J, the gap between germline ends came to 11 bases. In germline, CDR1 is MNHEY, CDR2 SVGAGI. This chain's CDR3 is CASSRDGANQPQHF. CDR3 in DNA: TGTGCCAGCAGTAGAGATGGGGCCAATCAGCCCCAGCATTTT.

J is TRBJ2-2 and V is TRBV19, with D unclear. CDR1 is LNHDA, CDR2 SQIVND, per germline (reference sequence). The ends were cut back, 1 base at V and 7 bases at J, with 10 bases in the middle. The CDR3 covers 14 residues. Here the CDR3 reads CASSIATAHGELFF. DNA of the CDR3: TGTGCCAGTAGTATAGCTACAGCCCACGGGGAGCTGTTTTTT.

The rearrangement joins TRBV18 to TRBJ1-1; D might be TRBD1 (6 bases). Germline assignment: CDR1 KGHSH and CDR2 LQKENI. V lost 0 bases to trimming and J lost 1 base, with 12 bases between them. The CDR3 is 16 residues long. CDR3 sequence reads: CASSPPGGVRNTEAFF. In nucleotides, the CDR3 is TGTGCCAGCTCACCACCAGGGGGAGTTAGGAACACTGAAGCTTTCTTT.

Turning to this clone: The same CDR3 arises from other DNA sequences in this sample as well. The chain uses TRBV5-5 and TRBJ2-7; 10 positions agree with TRBD1. Looked up from germline, CDR1 is SGHKS and CDR2 is YYEKEE (reference sequence). J was trimmed by 12 bases and V by 2 bases; bases with no gene match: 14. This CDR3 is built from 15 residues. CDR3 DNA: TGTGCCAGCAGCTTACCGGGACAGGGGCGGGGGCAGGGGTACTTC. It yields the protein CASSLPGQGRGQGYF.

The chain has TRBV5-6 and TRBJ2-5, with D hard to call. The CDR3 loop spans 13 amino acids. The germline V gene encodes CDR1 SGHDT and CDR2 YYEEEE. V was cut by 10 bases and J by 1 base, with 14 bases left in between. CDR3 residues: CASTFYPQETQYF. For the CDR3, the DNA is TGTGCCTCCACATTTTACCCCCAAGAGACCCAGTACTTC.

V gene TRBV2 combines with J gene TRBJ1-2; possible D gene TRBD1, 6 bases. Germline-derived CDR1 and CDR2 are SNHLY and FYNNEI. V was clipped by 4 bases and J by 5 bases, with 29 bases between them. The CDR3 contains 19 residues. The CDR3 DNA sequence: TGTGCCAGCAGTGCCTCTGCGGTGGGGGGGCGCGAGGTTGTGTATGGCTACACCTTC. This codes for CASSASAVGGREVVYGYTF.

This rearrangement joins TRBV5-1 to TRBJ1-5, with D possibly TRBD1 on 5 matching bases. CDR3 length equals 14 residues. Trimming stripped 2 bases from V and 7 bases from J, with 13 bases between. The germline CDR1 and CDR2 sequences are SGHRS and YFSETQ. For the CDR3, the DNA is TGCGCCAGCAGCTTCGGAGGGGTGGGACAGCCCCAGCATTTT. Translated: CASSFGGVGQPQHF. Using reference TRBV5-1 and TRBJ1-5 for the parts outside the CDR3, the full variable domain is KAGVTQTPRYLIKTRGQQVTLSCSPISGHRSVSWYQQTPGQGLQFLFEYFSETQRNKGNFPGRFSGRQFSNSRSEMNVSTLELGDSALYLCASSFGGVGQPQHFGDGTRLSIL.

The chain combines TRBV28 with TRBJ1-4; 7 nucleotides align to TRBD1. Germline V gives CDR1 MDHEN, CDR2 SYDVKM. V trimming: 5 bases; J trimming: 8 bases; junction bases outside the gene matches: 17. The CDR3 extends over 17 amino acids. In DNA form, the CDR3 reads TGTGCCAGCAGTCCTAACAAACAGGGGCCCCCTCGGGAAAAACTGTTTTTT. It codes for CASSPNKQGPPREKLFF.

About this clone: The CDR3 end shows no conserved phenylalanine or tryptophan, and so a read error is likely. The DNA is left out, because the CDR3 cannot be placed on it with certainty; the CDR3 is given as TCRdb lists it. The rearrangement links TRBV21-1 to TRBJ1-2; the D call of TRBD1 is as the table states it, not checked on the DNA. TRBV21-1 is a recognized pseudogene. Ends included, the CDR3 has 10 residues. The CDR3 reads CASTTQGVER.

This clone was detected only a few times. The chain is built from TRBV5-1 and TRBJ2-3; possibly TRBD1 for D (6 bases). Germline CDR1 is SGHRS and CDR2 is YFSETQ. V gave up 0 bases and J gave up 10 bases, with 12 bases separating them. This CDR3 is built from 13 residues. CDR3 DNA sequence: TGCGCCAGCAGCTTGGATTTCCAGGGGCCGCAGTATTTT. Translating gives CASSLDFQGPQYF.

The CDR3 DNA sequence: TGTGCCAGCAGTGTTGCGAGTGAAGCTTTCTTT. This codes for CASSVASEAFF. V is TRBV2 and J is TRBJ1-1; D remains unclear. The V end lost 4 bases, the J end lost 7 bases, and 7 bases lay between the germline ends. Per the germline V gene, CDR1 is SNHLY and CDR2 is FYNNEI. This CDR3 comprises 11 residues.

This sequence joins TRBV27 and TRBJ1-2, with D possibly being TRBD1 (5 bases). V gave up 7 bases and J gave up 5 bases, with 17 bases separating them. This CDR3 contains 14 residues. Germline CDR1 MNHEY, CDR2 SMNVEV (reference sequence). Here the CDR3 DNA reads TGTGCCAGCAAACCAGCGGGGACCTTTTATGGCTACACCTTC. Translation gives CASKPAGTFYGYTF.

The chain employs TRBV5-1 and TRBJ1-1; D ambiguous. This CDR3 spans 13 amino acids. Germline V gives CDR1 SGHRS, CDR2 YFSETQ. The germline V and J ends were trimmed by 3 bases and 1 base, with 7 bases remaining between them. CDR3 amino acids: CASSSPWNTEAFF. CDR3 bases: TGCGCCAGCAGCTCCCCGTGGAACACTGAAGCTTTCTTT.

This clone was seen once. V is TRBV9 and J is TRBJ2-5, with TRBD2 identical over 9 bases. The CDR3 sequence is 14 residues long. With V trimmed by 3 bases and J by 4 bases, 4 bases remained unmatched. CDR1 is SGDLS, CDR2 YYNGEE, per germline. The CDR3 DNA follows: TGTGCCAGCAGCGCAGCGGGGGGTAGAGAGACCCAGTACTTC. Its translation is CASSAAGGRETQYF.

The chain uses TRBV7-3 and TRBJ2-2, with 8 bases fitting TRBD2. Trimming cost V 1 base and J 6 bases; bases outside gene matches: 10. This CDR3 spans 17 amino acids. Per the germline V gene, CDR1 is SGHTA and CDR2 is FQGTGA. This CDR3 is CASSLIGGGPQAGELFF. The CDR3 coding sequence is TGTGCCAGCAGCTTAATCGGCGGGGGGCCCCAGGCCGGGGAGCTGTTTTTT.

The V gene is TRBV28, the J gene TRBJ1-5, with D unresolved. This CDR3 contains 13 residues. Between the trimmed V and J ends, which lost 7 bases and 6 bases, there was a span of 13 bases. Germline CDR1 is MDHEN and CDR2 is SYDVKM. The CDR3 loop is CASKEDRSQPQHF. The CDR3 coding sequence is TGTGCCAGCAAAGAAGATCGGAGTCAGCCCCAGCATTTT.

The chain uses TRBV14 and TRBJ2-2; maybe TRBD2 (6 bases). The CDR3 consists of 15 residues. V shed 0 bases and J shed 3 bases, with 8 bases lying between them. Germline loops: CDR1 SGHDN, CDR2 FVKESK. CDR3 coding DNA: TGTGCCAGCAGCCAAGAGGGGGGTTACACCGGGGAGCTGTTTTTT. It encodes CASSQEGGYTGELFF.

The chain joins TRBV18 to TRBJ2-3; 8 bases line up with TRBD2. Germline V gene sequence: CDR1 KGHSH, CDR2 LQKENI. This CDR3 is 14 amino acids long. The V and J ends lost 3 bases and 6 bases, in that order; junction bases with no gene match: 5. The CDR3 region is CASSPGTSSDTQYF. The DNA for the CDR3 is TGTGCCAGCTCACCCGGGACTAGTAGCGATACGCAGTATTTT.

The chain recombines TRBV18 with TRBJ1-3; D call uncertain. The germline V gene encodes CDR1 KGHSH and CDR2 LQKENI. Trimming removed 5 bases from V and 4 bases from J, with 6 bases in between. The CDR3 runs 12 residues. CDR3 sequence reads: CASSISGNTIYF. The CDR3 nucleotides are TGTGCCAGCTCAATTTCGGGAAACACCATATATTTT.

As concerns this clone: Other DNA sequences in this specimen translate into the identical CDR3. The J gene is TRBJ2-1, the V gene TRBV6-4; possibly TRBD2 for D (6 bases). V gave up 2 bases and J gave up 0 bases, with 8 bases separating them. This CDR3 is 15 amino acids long. Germline CDR1 reads MRHNA; CDR2 reads SNTAGT. The CDR3 bases are TGTGCCAGCAGTGACGGGAGGAGCTCCTACAATGAGCAGTTCTTC. The encoded protein is CASSDGRSSYNEQFF.

The chain couples TRBV5-8 to TRBJ2-2; 7 positions match TRBD1. The CDR3 extends over 15 amino acids. After removal of 2 bases from V and 3 bases from J, the junction contained 4 bases not matched to a gene. Germline CDR1 reads SGHTS; CDR2 reads YDEGEE. In DNA form, the CDR3 reads TGTGCCAGCAGCTTCCCGGGACAGTACACCGGGGAGCTGTTTTTT. Its translation is CASSFPGQYTGELFF.

The genes are TRBV19 and TRBJ2-1; possibly TRBD1 for D (5 bases). Germline lookup yields CDR1 LNHDA and CDR2 SQIVND (reference sequence). Trimming cost V 4 bases and J 0 bases, with 13 bases left between them. This CDR3 contains 16 residues. The CDR3 DNA follows: TGTGCCAGTAGTACCCTACAGGTATACTCCTACAATGAGCAGTTCTTC. The encoded protein is CASSTLQVYSYNEQFF. Drawing the rest from reference TRBV19 and TRBJ2-1, the complete variable domain is DGGITQSPKYLFRKEGQNVTLSCEQNLNHDAMYWYRQDPGQGLRLIYYSQIVNDFQKGDIAEGYSVSREKKESFPLTVTSAQKNPTAFYLCASSTLQVYSYNEQFFGPGTRLTVL.

The J gene is TRBJ2-1, the V gene TRBV7-8, with a weak D call TRBD1 (5 bases). Deletions cut 6 bases from V and 4 bases from J, with 16 bases between. CDR3 size: 15 residues. Germline assignment: CDR1 SGHVS and CDR2 FQNEAQ. The CDR3 region is CASSLGDVRYNEQFF. The CDR3 bases are TGTGCCAGCAGTCTAGGGGATGTCCGTTACAATGAGCAGTTCTTC.

The V and J genes are TRBV5-4 and TRBJ1-1, with 9 bases fitting TRBD1. The CDR3 has 17 residues. Germline V CDR1 and CDR2: SGHNT, YYREEE (reference sequence). Trimming at V came to 4 bases and at J to 1 base, leaving 11 bases not matched to a gene. The CDR3 sequence is CASSAPRGQGTNTEAFF. CDR3 nucleotide sequence: TGTGCCAGCAGCGCTCCTCGCGGACAGGGGACGAACACTGAAGCTTTCTTT.

The V and J genes are TRBV4-1 and TRBJ2-2; D possibly corresponds to TRBD2 (5 bases). The CDR3 spans 15 residues. Germline-derived CDR1 and CDR2 are MGHRA and YSYEKL. V gave up 0 bases and J gave up 5 bases, with 10 bases separating them. The CDR3 region is CASSQEVRETGELFF. DNA for the CDR3: TGCGCCAGCAGCCAAGAGGTGAGGGAAACCGGGGAGCTGTTTTTT.

This chain uses TRBV6-2 or TRBV6-3 with TRBJ1-5; the match to TRBD1 covers 8 bases. The CDR3 runs 17 residues. Unmatched junction bases numbered 15, after V lost 6 bases and J lost 5 bases. Germline V gives CDR1 MNHEY, CDR2 SVGEGT. CDR3 amino acids: CASSFHESKQGDQPQHF. In nucleotides, the CDR3 is TGTGCCAGCAGCTTCCACGAGAGTAAACAGGGGGATCAGCCCCAGCATTTT.

The chain links TRBV6-5 to TRBJ1-2; TRBD1 agrees at 8 bases. The CDR3 runs 13 residues. The germline CDR1 and CDR2 sequences are MNHEY and SVGAGI. V dropped 6 bases and J dropped 4; count of bases not matched to a gene: 4. The CDR3 protein is CASSLDRVYGYTF. DNA of the CDR3: TGTGCCAGCAGCTTGGACAGGGTCTATGGCTACACCTTC.

The chain combines TRBV2 with TRBJ1-5, with D possibly TRBD1 on 5 matching bases. The germline V gene encodes CDR1 SNHLY and CDR2 FYNNEI. V lost 7 bases, J lost 2 bases, and 12 bases lay in between. The CDR3 is 14 residues long. Written as DNA, the CDR3 is TGTGCCAGCAATGGGGGGGGTGGCAATCAGCCCCAGCATTTT. Its translation: CASNGGGGNQPQHF.

The chain combines TRBV21-1 with TRBJ1-3; the D call TRBD1 from the table was never checked on the DNA. TRBV21-1 is a recognized pseudogene. This CDR3 comprises 12 residues. CDR3: CAGRQLRNTIYF. CDR3 sequence (DNA): TGTGCCGGACGACAGCTGAGGAACACCATATATTTT.